The 16 T cell receptor beta chains listed next were all sequenced from one sample in a study of Graves' ophthalmopathy and Graves' hyperthyroidism (dated by TCRdb to 2016 to 2018). Data came from an Illumina HiSeq 2000. For repertoire sequencing, TCR beta CDR3 regions were amplified from RNA transcripts. HTBI primers and the Qiagen OneStep RT-PCR kit were used in a first-round RT-PCR, which was followed by a second-round multiplex PCR, size selection and purification. The raw public reads went through TCRdb reprocessing: fastp at Q25, MiXCR clone calling, in-frame beta chains kept. Rows are unified per CDR3 protein, each entry keeping the most common DNA and genes. The table for this sample lists about half a million distinct CDR3 sequences; over 13% of them were counted only once. Over 8% of the sample belongs to the ten largest clones. Sequencing was performed on blood. Receptors originate from a woman in her twenties or thirties with Graves' ophthalmopathy. Donor details come from another sample of the same person, matched by shared clones.

This clonotype was recorded many times. The chain employs TRBV6-1 and TRBJ2-7; TRBD2 is a possible D gene (5 bases). Deletions cut 3 bases from V and 1 base from J, with 7 bases between. Per the germline V gene, CDR1 is MNHNS and CDR2 is SASEGT. The CDR3 has 13 residues. CDR3 amino acids: CASSDRESYEQYF. Here the CDR3 DNA reads TGTGCCAGCAGTGATAGGGAGTCCTACGAGCAGTACTTC.

The sample holds many counts of this clonotype. The chain combines TRBV9 with TRBJ2-2; D is ambiguous. Deletions cut 1 base from V and 0 bases from J, with 7 bases between. Germline CDR1 reads SGDLS; CDR2 reads YYNGEE. The CDR3 has 15 amino acids. DNA of the CDR3: TGTGCCAGCAGCGTAACCAGCGCGAACACCGGGGAGCTGTTTTTT. It translates to CASSVTSANTGELFF.

This clonotype was observed at least ten times. This rearrangement joins TRBV12-3 or TRBV12-4 to TRBJ1-1; D ambiguous. V gave up 3 bases and J gave up 5 bases, with 13 bases separating them. The CDR3 is 14 residues long. The CDR3 loop reads CASSLVHRGTEAFF. The DNA of the CDR3 is TGTGCCAGCAGTTTGGTCCACCGAGGGACTGAAGCTTTCTTT.

The sample holds many counts of this clonotype. This sequence joins TRBV9 and TRBJ2-7; D gene ambiguous. Germline loops: CDR1 SGDLS, CDR2 YYNGEE. This CDR3 region has 12 residues. Trimming pared 3 bases from V and 6 bases from J, leaving 10 bases between. Here the CDR3 reads CASSAGPSEQYF. The CDR3 bases are TGTGCCAGCAGCGCTGGGCCTTCCGAGCAGTACTTC.

The chain couples TRBV30 to TRBJ2-5; D remains unclear. V lost 2 bases and J lost 3, with 22 bases in between. The CDR3 extends over 17 amino acids. Germline lookup yields CDR1 GTSNPN and CDR2 SVGIG (reference sequence). CDR3 loop: CAWSILYFGPQKETQYF. DNA of the CDR3: TGTGCCTGGAGTATCCTTTACTTCGGACCTCAAAAAGAGACCCAGTACTTC.

This clonotype occurred many times. The chain links TRBV7-8 to TRBJ1-1; D ambiguous. Germline V gene lookup returns CDR1 SGHVS and CDR2 FQNEAQ. The V end lost 1 base, the J end lost 3 bases, and 18 bases lay between the germline ends. This CDR3 is built from 17 residues. CDR3 loop: CASSLGRLGTVDTEAFF. As DNA, the CDR3 is TGTGCCAGCAGCTTAGGGCGGTTGGGAACGGTTGACACTGAAGCTTTCTTT.

This clonotype has at least ten counts. This chain joins TRBV29-1 and TRBJ1-1; D unresolved. Germline V gene lookup returns CDR1 SQVTM and CDR2 ANQGSEA. The ends were cut back, 2 bases at V and 3 bases at J, with 16 bases in the middle. This CDR3 contains 15 residues. CDR3 sequence: CSVEPHGGKDTEAFF. The CDR3 coding sequence is TGCAGCGTTGAACCGCACGGAGGGAAGGACACTGAAGCTTTCTTT.

This clonotype was seen only a few times. This chain connects TRBV11-2 to TRBJ2-7; 13 nucleotides match TRBD2. J lost 3 bases, V lost 5 bases, and 7 bases had no gene match. CDR1 SGHAT and CDR2 FQNNGV come from the germline V gene. The length of the CDR3 is 16 residues. CDR3 amino acids: CASSKRTSGSLYEQYF. The DNA for the CDR3 is TGTGCCAGCAGCAAACGGACTAGCGGGAGTCTCTACGAGCAGTACTTC.

This clonotype was seen ten or more times. CDR3 region: CSARDPTGGVSGANVLTF. The CDR3 region has the DNA TGCAGTGCTAGAGATCCGACAGGGGGGGTCTCTGGGGCCAACGTCCTGACTTTC. The chain links TRBV20-1 to TRBJ2-6; the match to TRBD1 covers 9 bases. V dropped 0 bases and J dropped 0; count of bases not matched to a gene: 6. The V gene's germline CDR1 is DFQATT and CDR2 SNEGSKA (reference sequence). The CDR3 spans 18 residues.

Turning to this clonotype: A much larger clone lies one base from this, so it may be a read error. The rearrangement joins TRBV6-5 to TRBJ1-5; TRBD1 might be the D (6 bases). Germline CDR1 is MNHEY and CDR2 is SVGAGI. The CDR3 consists of 15 residues. CDR3 loop: CTSSHGGASGQPQHF. The DNA of the CDR3 is TGTACCAGCAGTCACGGGGGGGCGAGCGGTCAGCCCCAGCATTTT.

This clonotype occurred a few times. V and J are TRBV9 and TRBJ2-2; maybe TRBD2 (6 bases). Germline V lookup: CDR1 SGDLS, CDR2 YYNGEE. This CDR3 is built from 14 residues. The V gene lost 5 bases and the J gene lost 3 bases, with 11 bases spanning the gap. CDR3 bases: TGTGCCAGCAGGGGGGGATTGCACACCGGGGAGCTGTTTTTT. Protein product: CASRGGLHTGELFF.

This clonotype was observed many times. The chain has TRBV27 and TRBJ2-7; weak D call: TRBD1 (5 bases). The CDR3 has 17 amino acids. Germline V gives CDR1 MNHEY, CDR2 SMNVEV (reference sequence). Between the trimmed V and J ends, which lost 5 bases and 2 bases, there was a span of 22 bases. CDR3 in amino acids: CASSPALLRVLPYEQYF. CDR3 bases: TGTGCCAGCAGTCCGGCCCTTCTCAGGGTCCTCCCCTACGAGCAGTACTTC.

The sample holds many counts of this clonotype. This rearrangement joins TRBV6-5 to TRBJ2-5; D might be TRBD1 or TRBD2, each matching 5 bases. The CDR3 length is 14 residues. Germline V gives CDR1 MNHEY, CDR2 SVGAGI. Trimming took 1 base from V and 1 from J, leaving 7 bases between them. The CDR3 region is CASSYFGGQETQYF. The CDR3 DNA follows: TGTGCCAGCAGTTACTTTGGGGGCCAAGAGACCCAGTACTTC.

V usage is TRBV6-4 and J usage is TRBJ1-2; TRBD1 agrees at 9 bases. Germline V CDR1 and CDR2: MRHNA, SNTAGT. The CDR3 runs 15 residues. Unmatched junction bases numbered 6, after V lost 5 bases and J lost 2 bases. CDR3 sequence reads: CASSYQGQGNYGYTF. The CDR3 nucleotides read TGTGCCAGCAGTTACCAGGGACAGGGAAACTATGGCTACACCTTC.

This clonotype was counted at least ten times. V gene TRBV7-9 combines with J gene TRBJ2-2, with D perhaps TRBD2 (6 bases). Deletions cut 1 base from V and 6 bases from J, with 15 bases between. Germline-derived CDR1 and CDR2 are SEHNR and FQNEAQ (reference sequence). There are 16 residues in the CDR3. The chain's CDR3 is CASSLGVRLDSGELFF. CDR3 in DNA: TGTGCCAGCAGCTTAGGTGTCCGACTAGATTCCGGGGAGCTGTTTTTT.

In this sample, this clonotype turned up a few times. This chain uses TRBV28 with TRBJ2-4, with unresolved D. Germline V gene sequence: CDR1 MDHEN, CDR2 SYDVKM. Trimming took 2 bases from V and 0 from J, leaving 17 bases between them. The CDR3 has 18 amino acids. The CDR3 DNA follows: TGTGCCAGCAGTTTACCCCCCGGTGGGCGGCCAGCCAAAAACATTCAGTACTTC. Translated: CASSLPPGGRPAKNIQYF.